This TCR beta chain was observed in a study of T cell responses to AZD1222 COVID-19 vaccine. Sequencing was performed with immunoSEQ multiplex PCR; in TCRdb, only in-frame clones are kept and a portion is missing. This table holds roughly 120,000 clones, around nine tenths found once. Trimming left V 1 base short and J 1 base short, with 10 bases between. Per germline, CDR1 MGHRA and CDR2 YSYEKL. The CDR3 covers 15 residues. This TCR was sampled from an adult who received the AZD1222 COVID-19 vaccine. The sample here was peripheral blood, taken 28 days after the second AZD1222 dose. The chain has TRBV4-1 and TRBJ1-1; D unclear. CDR3 residues: CASSQGAVRNTEAFF. The CDR3 coding sequence is TGCGCCAGCAGCCAAGGGGCCGTGAGGAACACTGAAGCTTTCTTT.